These T cell receptor beta chains were read from a single sample in a study of cytomegalovirus exposure and HLA in healthy donors. TCRdb's table, derived via immunoSEQ multiplex PCR, lists solely in-frame clones and lacks some. The sample yields about 170,000 clones, around nine tenths seen once. Input material: PBMCs. Receptors were obtained from a man aged 18 to 29 in good health and CMV-seropositive. The CDR3 runs from the conserved cysteine through the conserved F or W. The order of the fields is CDR3 protein, J gene, V gene, D gene. A D gene is named only where the DNA matches it firmly.

CDR3: CASSLSAGLYNEQFF
J: TRBJ2-1
V: TRBV7-3
D: -

CDR3: CASSIVLGQGSGNTIYF
J: TRBJ1-3
V: TRBV19
D: TRBD1

CDR3: CASSPDSRTGELFF
J: TRBJ2-2
V: TRBV11-1
D: -

CDR3: CASRPPPPMNTEAFF
J: TRBJ1-1
V: TRBV6-5
D: -

CDR3: CASSSALSSYNEQFF
J: TRBJ2-1
V: TRBV27
D: -

CDR3: CASRPGAGGYNEQFF
J: TRBJ2-1
V: TRBV6-1
D: TRBD2

CDR3: CASRGQGTSEAFF
J: TRBJ1-1
V: TRBV6-4
D: TRBD1

CDR3: CASSSIQGTYEQYF
J: TRBJ2-7
V: TRBV13
D: -

CDR3: CSVDSSGEQYF
J: TRBJ2-7
V: TRBV29-1
D: -

CDR3: CASSSQSRGGTSFTDTQYF
J: TRBJ2-3
V: TRBV9
D: TRBD2

CDR3: CASSNRGRTDTQYF
J: TRBJ2-3
V: TRBV19
D: TRBD1

CDR3: CASSLGEGYEQYF
J: TRBJ2-7
V: TRBV7-9
D: -

CDR3: CASSFSSGSYEQYF
J: TRBJ2-7
V: TRBV6-6
D: -

CDR3: CSAASGELFF
J: TRBJ2-2
V: TRBV20-1
D: -

CDR3: CASSGGTGYGETQYF
J: TRBJ2-5
V: TRBV19
D: -

CDR3: CASSFSNGEAFF
J: TRBJ1-1
V: TRBV11-1
D: -

CDR3: CASSTGTNYEQYF
J: TRBJ2-7
V: TRBV10-1
D: -

CDR3: CASSERTRSGELFF
J: TRBJ2-2
V: TRBV6-1
D: TRBD2

CDR3: CASSVADNNNEQFF
J: TRBJ2-1
V: TRBV9
D: -

CDR3: CASSSWDRGEKLFF
J: TRBJ1-4
V: TRBV5-5
D: TRBD1

CDR3: CSVEGLAVYNEQFF
J: TRBJ2-1
V: TRBV29-1
D: TRBD2

CDR3: CASSPLGTGSNNEQFF
J: TRBJ2-1
V: TRBV27
D: TRBD1

CDR3: CASNRGTGDSPLHF
J: TRBJ1-6
V: TRBV6-4
D: TRBD1

CDR3: CASSSSSVETQYF
J: TRBJ2-5
V: TRBV7-9
D: -

CDR3: CASSEGIFYEQYF
J: TRBJ2-7
V: TRBV6-1
D: -

CDR3: CASSLTSGRAGELFF
J: TRBJ2-2
V: TRBV7-9
D: TRBD2

CDR3: CASSSTGTTYNEQFF
J: TRBJ2-1
V: TRBV13
D: TRBD2

CDR3: CASSQDASGVYEQYF
J: TRBJ2-7
V: TRBV4-1
D: -

CDR3: CASRTSGGTYNEQFF
J: TRBJ2-1
V: TRBV27
D: TRBD2

CDR3: CASRSQGRVGYTF
J: TRBJ1-2
V: TRBV25-1
D: -

CDR3: CASSQGSANEQFF
J: TRBJ2-1
V: TRBV2
D: -

CDR3: CASSRGSLYEQYF
J: TRBJ2-7
V: TRBV18
D: -

CDR3: CASSLAILGGYNEQFF
J: TRBJ2-1
V: TRBV5-1
D: -

CDR3: CASSRAGQGGSYEQYF
J: TRBJ2-7
V: TRBV18
D: TRBD1

CDR3: CASSLSLTGDNQPQHF
J: TRBJ1-5
V: TRBV7-8
D: -

CDR3: CAWSVGVPGGEKLFF
J: TRBJ1-4
V: TRBV30
D: -

CDR3: CASSKIKWDRGRSYEQYF
J: TRBJ2-7
V: TRBV21-1
D: -

CDR3: CASSPPLAGGRETQYF
J: TRBJ2-5
V: TRBV7-8
D: -

CDR3: CASSPGLAGSGELFF
J: TRBJ2-2
V: TRBV5-1
D: TRBD2

CDR3: CASSSHQKTGELFF
J: TRBJ2-2
V: TRBV28
D: -

CDR3: CASSRSRQGPTTDNEQFF
J: TRBJ2-1
V: TRBV18
D: TRBD1

CDR3: CATNTRTEAFF
J: TRBJ1-1
V: TRBV19
D: -

CDR3: CASSQTVTDTQYF
J: TRBJ2-3
V: TRBV6-6
D: -

CDR3: CASSTHPDRKNTEAFF
J: TRBJ1-1
V: TRBV19
D: -

CDR3: CASSIEAGGASNYGYTF
J: TRBJ1-2
V: TRBV19
D: -

CDR3: CASSLAGGQETQYF
J: TRBJ2-5
V: TRBV5-1
D: TRBD2

CDR3: CASSIQMNTEAFF
J: TRBJ1-1
V: TRBV19
D: -

CDR3: CASSQETLQGGKAFF
J: TRBJ1-1
V: TRBV4-1
D: TRBD1

CDR3: CASSSGTRVSYEQYF
J: TRBJ2-7
V: TRBV6-1
D: TRBD2

CDR3: CASIAQAQGTGELFF
J: TRBJ2-2
V: TRBV28
D: -

CDR3: CAISVGGLGYNTDTQYF
J: TRBJ2-3
V: TRBV10-3
D: -